The 17 T cell receptor beta chains in this list originate from one sample, sequenced in a study of graft-versus-host responses after intestinal transplantation. The data were produced by immunoSEQ multiplex PCR, yet TCRdb's version contains in-frame clones alone and is incomplete. The top ten hold 31% of the sample, which has 5,500 to 6,500 clones, around 33% seen once. Irradiated, violet-dye-labeled stimulator cells, some 200,000 in number, were plated with some 200,000 CFSE-labeled responder cells. Sequenced material: alloreactive CD8+ T cells from a mixed lymphocyte reaction culture, taken before intestinal transplant. Documented subset: CFSE-low proliferating T cells sorted from approximately 6-day pre-transplant mixed lymphocyte reaction (GvH or HvG direction). Receptors were obtained from a human patient who received an intestinal transplant.

This clone turned up a few times. V is TRBV5-4 and J is TRBJ2-7; TRBD1 aligns across 11 bases. The CDR3 loop spans 15 amino acids. V lost 0 bases, J lost 2 bases, and 1 base stayed unmatched. Germline V gene lookup returns CDR1 SGHNT and CDR2 YYREEE (reference sequence). This CDR3 is CASSLGTGGPYEQYF. The DNA of the CDR3 is TGTGCCAGCAGCTTGGGGACAGGGGGCCCCTACGAGCAGTACTTC.

This CDR3 is CASSEKDRDEQYF. The CDR3 region has the DNA TGTGCCAGCAGCGAGAAGGACAGGGACGAGCAGTACTTC. This chain connects TRBV7-9 to TRBJ2-7, with 8 bases that match TRBD1. V lost 5 bases and J lost 5; bases outside the gene matches: 5. The length of the CDR3 is 13 residues. Germline V CDR1 and CDR2: SEHNR, FQNEAQ (reference sequence).

The chain couples TRBV27 to TRBJ2-1; the D gene is possibly TRBD1 (5 bases). Trimming cost V 6 bases and J 0 bases, with 15 bases left between them. Germline values: CDR1 MNHEY, CDR2 SMNVEV (reference sequence). The CDR3 runs 16 residues. The CDR3 region has the DNA TGTGCCAGCAGCCAACCCTACAGGAACTCCTACAATGAGCAGTTCTTC. It translates to CASSQPYRNSYNEQFF.

In its sample, this clone was seen a few times. In DNA, the CDR3 is TGTGCCAGCAGGCAGGACAGGATTTCCTACAATGAGCAGTTCTTC. This encodes CASRQDRISYNEQFF. This rearrangement joins TRBV6-1 to TRBJ2-1; TRBD1 aligns across 7 bases. Trimming removed 6 bases from V and 1 base from J; junction bases left unmatched: 6. CDR3 length: 15 amino acids. Germline CDR1 MNHNS, CDR2 SASEGT.

This sequence joins TRBV9 and TRBJ2-1, with D perhaps TRBD2 (6 bases). The CDR3 runs to 15 residues. Trimming stripped 4 bases from V and 9 bases from J, with 20 bases between. Germline values: CDR1 SGDLS, CDR2 YYNGEE. The CDR3 loop reads CASSPRLVSDAEQFF. The CDR3 DNA follows: TGTGCCAGCAGCCCCCGACTAGTGTCCGATGCTGAGCAGTTCTTC.

V is TRBV19 and J is TRBJ1-2; D might be TRBD1 (5 bases). CDR3 length equals 13 residues. Germline V gene sequence: CDR1 LNHDA, CDR2 SQIVND (reference sequence). Trimming shortened V by 11 bases and J by 3 bases, and 16 bases separated the two germline ends. CDR3 sequence: CAEWGGRHYGYTF. CDR3 nucleotide sequence: TGTGCCGAATGGGGGGGTCGGCACTATGGCTACACCTTC.

The J gene is TRBJ2-5, the V gene TRBV7-3, with 8 bases that match TRBD1. The V gene end was trimmed by 5 bases and the J gene end by 5 bases; junction bases not matched to a gene: 10. This CDR3 contains 15 residues. CDR1 is SGHTA, CDR2 FQGTGA, per germline. The CDR3 loop reads CASSTNRRGRETQYF. In DNA, the CDR3 is TGTGCCAGCAGCACAAACCGCAGGGGGCGGGAGACCCAGTACTTC. The full variable domain, in which reference TRBV7-3 and TRBJ2-5 provide the parts outside the CDR3, is GAGVSQTPSNKVTEKGKYVELRCDPISGHTALYWYRQSLGQGPEFLIYFQGTGAADDSGLPNDRFFAVRPEGSVSTLKIQRTERGDSAVYLCASSTNRRGRETQYFGPGTRLLVL.

The J gene is TRBJ2-7, the V gene TRBV27; a weak D match, TRBD2 (5 bases). Germline V CDR1 and CDR2: MNHEY, SMNVEV (reference sequence). V was trimmed by 6 bases and J by 0 bases, leaving 9 bases between them. The CDR3 covers 13 residues. The CDR3 sequence: CASSKAVSYEQYF. The CDR3 DNA sequence: TGTGCCAGCAGCAAAGCGGTCTCCTACGAGCAGTACTTC.

This rearrangement joins TRBV15 to TRBJ1-4; a possible D gene is TRBD1 (6 bases). The germline CDR1 and CDR2 sequences are LNHNV and YYDKDF (reference sequence). The CDR3 totals 15 residues. V dropped 2 bases and J dropped 7 bases, with 14 bases sitting between them. The CDR3 region is CATSRLAQGSEKLFF. The DNA for the CDR3 is TGTGCCACCAGCAGACTAGCACAGGGAAGTGAAAAACTGTTTTTT.

The rearrangement uses TRBV18 and TRBJ1-2, with 8 bases aligning to TRBD1. V shed 4 bases, J shed 2 bases, and the junction held 9 bases outside the gene matches. CDR1 and CDR2 from the germline V gene are KGHSH and LQKENI. CDR3 length: 16 residues. The CDR3 is CASSLFRRTGNYGYTF. The CDR3 nucleotides read TGTGCCAGCTCACTTTTTCGAAGGACAGGGAACTATGGCTACACCTTC.

The chain carries TRBV4-3 and TRBJ1-2, with D perhaps TRBD1 (6 bases). CDR1 is LGHNA, CDR2 YSLEER, per germline. V was pared by 2 bases and J by 5 bases, with 12 bases between. The length of the CDR3 is 14 residues. This chain's CDR3 is CASSQPGTFYGYTF. CDR3 DNA sequence: TGCGCCAGCAGCCAACCCGGGACATTTTATGGCTACACCTTC.

CDR3 DNA sequence: TGCGCCGACACTGTGGGACTAGCGGCAACCGGGGAGCTGTTTTTT. As protein: CADTVGLAATGELFF. This chain links TRBV10-1 with TRBJ2-2, with 11 bases identical to TRBD2. From germline, CDR1 is WNHNN and CDR2 SYGVQD (reference sequence). The CDR3 spans 15 residues. With V trimmed by 11 bases and J by 5 bases, 10 bases remained unmatched.

J is TRBJ2-7 and V is TRBV11-2, with TRBD1 as a possible D gene (5 bases). The CDR3 spans 13 residues. V was cut by 3 bases and J by 1 base, with 7 bases left in between. CDR1 is SGHAT and CDR2 is FQNNGV in the germline V gene. CDR3 sequence: CASSFSGSYEQYF. CDR3 coding DNA: TGTGCCAGCAGCTTTTCAGGGTCCTACGAGCAGTACTTC. Complete variable domain (other parts from reference TRBV11-2 and TRBJ2-7): EAGVAQSPRYKIIEKRQSVAFWCNPISGHATLYWYQQILGQGPKLLIQFQNNGVVDDSQLPKDRFSAERLKGVDSTLKIQPAKLEDSAVYLCASSFSGSYEQYFGPGTRLTVT.

J is TRBJ2-1 and V is TRBV27; 16 positions agree with TRBD2. Germline CDR1 MNHEY, CDR2 SMNVEV (reference sequence). The CDR3 is 17 amino acids. V shed 8 bases and J 6 bases; nucleotides not matched to a gene: 10. Here the CDR3 reads CASGSGTSGGAGNEQFF. DNA for the CDR3: TGTGCCAGCGGGTCCGGGACTAGCGGGGGGGCTGGCAATGAGCAGTTCTTC.

This clone has more than one count but fewer than ten. Here the CDR3 reads CASSLVESYEQYF. The CDR3 region has the DNA TGTGCCAGCAGCTTGGTAGAGTCCTACGAGCAGTACTTC. V gene TRBV5-4 combines with J gene TRBJ2-7; D is unclear. CDR1 is SGHNT and CDR2 is YYREEE in the germline V gene (reference sequence). The CDR3 covers 13 residues. The V and J ends lost 0 bases and 1 base respectively, with 5 bases between them.

The chain recombines TRBV27 with TRBJ2-7; no firm D call. In germline, CDR1 is MNHEY, CDR2 SMNVEV (reference sequence). Between the trimmed V and J ends, which lost 3 bases and 3 bases, there was a span of 9 bases. CDR3 length equals 13 residues. The CDR3 region has the DNA TGTGCCAGCAGTTTGGCTCCGGGCTACGAGCAGTACTTC. It is translated as CASSLAPGYEQYF.

By frequency in the sample, this clone is medium-sized. The chain combines TRBV4-1 with TRBJ2-7; 12 nucleotides align to TRBD1. The CDR3 is made up of 15 amino acids. Germline V gives CDR1 MGHRA, CDR2 YSYEKL. V lost 1 base to trimming and J lost 7 bases; unmatched junction nucleotides: 5. In DNA, the CDR3 is TGCGCCAGCAGCCAAGCCGGGACAGGGGGCAGGGAGCAGTACTTC. Amino acids: CASSQAGTGGREQYF.